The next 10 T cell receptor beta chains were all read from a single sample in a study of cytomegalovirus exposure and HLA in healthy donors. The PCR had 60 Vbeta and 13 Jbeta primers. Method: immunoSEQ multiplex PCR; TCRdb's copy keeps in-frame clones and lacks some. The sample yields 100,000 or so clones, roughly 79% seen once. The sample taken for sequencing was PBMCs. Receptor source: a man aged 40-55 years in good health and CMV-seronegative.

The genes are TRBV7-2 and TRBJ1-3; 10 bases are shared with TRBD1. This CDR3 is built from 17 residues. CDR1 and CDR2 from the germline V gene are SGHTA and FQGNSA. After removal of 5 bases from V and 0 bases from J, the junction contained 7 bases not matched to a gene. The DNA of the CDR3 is TGTGCCAGCAGCCAGAGACAGGGGGCTATCTCTGGAAACACCATATATTTT. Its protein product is CASSQRQGAISGNTIYF.

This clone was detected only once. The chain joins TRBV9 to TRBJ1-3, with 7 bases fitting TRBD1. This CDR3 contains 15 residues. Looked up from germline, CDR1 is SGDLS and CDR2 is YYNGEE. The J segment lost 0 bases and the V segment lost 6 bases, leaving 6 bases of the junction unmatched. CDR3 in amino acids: CASTPTGNSGNTIYF. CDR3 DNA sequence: TGTGCCAGCACCCCGACAGGGAACTCTGGAAACACCATATATTTT.

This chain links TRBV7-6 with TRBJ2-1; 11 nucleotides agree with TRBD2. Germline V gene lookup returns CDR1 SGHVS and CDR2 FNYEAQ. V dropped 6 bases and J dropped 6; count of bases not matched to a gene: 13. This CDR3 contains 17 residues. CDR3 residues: CASSSLGGTSGANEQFF. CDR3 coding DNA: TGTGCCAGCAGTTCTCTGGGCGGGACTAGCGGAGCCAATGAGCAGTTCTTC.

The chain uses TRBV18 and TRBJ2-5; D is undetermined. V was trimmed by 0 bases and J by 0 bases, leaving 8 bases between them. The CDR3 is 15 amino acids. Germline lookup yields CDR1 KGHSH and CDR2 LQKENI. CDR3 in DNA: TGTGCCAGCTCACCACCGGGCAGGTACCAAGAGACCCAGTACTTC. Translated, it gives CASSPPGRYQETQYF.

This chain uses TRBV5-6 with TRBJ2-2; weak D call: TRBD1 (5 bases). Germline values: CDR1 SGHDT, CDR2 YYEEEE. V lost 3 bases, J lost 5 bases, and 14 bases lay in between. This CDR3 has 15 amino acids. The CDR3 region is CASSSSAGRTGELFF. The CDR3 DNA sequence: TGTGCCAGCAGCTCCTCCGCAGGGCGTACCGGGGAGCTGTTTTTT.

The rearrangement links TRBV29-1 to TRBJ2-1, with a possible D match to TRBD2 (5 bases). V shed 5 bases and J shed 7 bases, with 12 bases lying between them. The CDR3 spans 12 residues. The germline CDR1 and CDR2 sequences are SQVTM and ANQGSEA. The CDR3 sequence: CSVSPGGNEQFF. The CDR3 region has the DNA TGCAGCGTTTCCCCGGGCGGGAATGAGCAGTTCTTC.

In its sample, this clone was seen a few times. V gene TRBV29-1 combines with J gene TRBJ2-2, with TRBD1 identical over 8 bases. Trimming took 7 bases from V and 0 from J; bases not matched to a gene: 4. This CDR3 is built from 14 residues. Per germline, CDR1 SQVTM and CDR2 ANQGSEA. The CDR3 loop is CSGRTGTNTGELFF. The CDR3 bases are TGCAGCGGCAGGACAGGGACGAACACCGGGGAGCTGTTTTTT.

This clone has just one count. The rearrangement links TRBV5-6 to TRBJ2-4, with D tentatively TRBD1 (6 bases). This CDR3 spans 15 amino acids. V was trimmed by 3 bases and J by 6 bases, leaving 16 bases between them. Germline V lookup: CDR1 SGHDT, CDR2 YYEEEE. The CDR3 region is CASSYRQEPGNIQYF. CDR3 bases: TGTGCCAGCAGCTACCGACAGGAACCTGGAAACATTCAGTACTTC.

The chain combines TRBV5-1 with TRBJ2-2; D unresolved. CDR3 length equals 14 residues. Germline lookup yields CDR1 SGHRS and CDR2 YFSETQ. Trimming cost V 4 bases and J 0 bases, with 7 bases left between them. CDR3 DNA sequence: TGCGCCAGCAGCCCGGTAACGAACACCGGGGAGCTGTTTTTT. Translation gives CASSPVTNTGELFF.

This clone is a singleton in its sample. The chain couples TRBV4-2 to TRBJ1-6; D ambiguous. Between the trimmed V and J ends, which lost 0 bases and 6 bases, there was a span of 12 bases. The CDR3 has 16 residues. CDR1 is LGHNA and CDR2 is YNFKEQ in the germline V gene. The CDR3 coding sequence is TGTGCCAGCAGCCAAGATTCGGGTTCTCTTAATTCACCCCTCCACTTT. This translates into CASSQDSGSLNSPLHF.